These 13 T cell receptor beta chains originate from one sample sequenced in a study of blood T cell repertoires in COVID-19. This table comes from immunoSEQ multiplex PCR, and its TCRdb copy is limited to in-frame clones, with some not included. Among roughly 250,000 clones listed, over 75% were seen once. The source material was PBMCs or T cells enriched from blood (not recorded which). The receptor source for this set is a woman aged 25 to 45 who had recovered from COVID-19.

The chain recombines TRBV9 with TRBJ1-1; D is unclear. Trimming cost V 4 bases and J 4 bases, with 20 bases left between them. The germline gives CDR1 SGDLS, CDR2 YYNGEE. This CDR3 is built from 16 residues. The CDR3 region is CASSPQWARFGTEAFF. DNA of the CDR3: TGTGCCAGCAGCCCCCAATGGGCCAGGTTTGGCACTGAAGCTTTCTTT.

The CDR3 here is CASIGQGGAGELFF. The CDR3 DNA is TGCGCCAGCATTGGACAGGGAGGGGCCGGGGAGCTGTTTTTT. The chain has TRBV5-1 and TRBJ2-2, with a possible D match to TRBD1 (8 bases). V was pared by 6 bases and J by 6 bases, with 15 bases between. The germline gives CDR1 SGHRS, CDR2 YFSETQ. The CDR3 totals 14 residues.

The rearrangement links TRBV9 to TRBJ1-2, with unresolved D. The CDR3 consists of 11 residues. Germline V gene lookup returns CDR1 SGDLS and CDR2 YYNGEE. The ends were cut back, 7 bases at V and 2 bases at J, with 6 bases in the middle. CDR3 loop: CASAANYGYTF. CDR3 sequence (DNA): TGTGCCAGCGCTGCGAACTATGGCTACACCTTC.

The chain has TRBV10-3 and TRBJ2-1; no firm D call. With 3 bases removed from V and 6 bases from J, the gap between germline ends came to 3 bases. Germline loops: CDR1 ENHRY, CDR2 SYGVKD. The CDR3 sequence is 11 residues long. The CDR3 DNA sequence: TGTGCCATCAGTGACTCCAATGAGCAGTTCTTC. Protein sequence: CAISDSNEQFF.

The chain recombines TRBV7-2 with TRBJ2-3; no reliable D call. The CDR3 length is 15 residues. Trimming left V 0 bases short and J 3 bases short, with 10 bases between. Germline V lookup: CDR1 SGHTA, CDR2 FQGNSA. Here the CDR3 DNA reads TGTGCCAGCAGCTTAGCAGCTGTCAGGACAGATACGCAGTATTTT. Its translation: CASSLAAVRTDTQYF.

The chain uses TRBV2 and TRBJ2-7, with 7 bases aligning to TRBD2. This CDR3 has 14 amino acids. The germline V gene encodes CDR1 SNHLY and CDR2 FYNNEI. V lost 7 bases and J lost 7; bases outside the gene matches: 13. The CDR3 protein is CASMVPGGITEQYF. In nucleotides, the CDR3 is TGTGCCAGCATGGTACCGGGAGGTATTACGGAGCAGTACTTC.

J is TRBJ2-7 and V is TRBV6-5; tentative D call: TRBD2 (6 bases). V lost 4 bases to trimming and J lost 7 bases, with 23 bases between them. CDR3 size: 16 residues. Germline V gives CDR1 MNHEY, CDR2 SVGAGI. CDR3 in amino acids: CASSSPAGSPAWEQYF. The DNA of the CDR3 is TGTGCCAGCAGTTCCCCCGCGGGATCCCCTGCCTGGGAGCAGTACTTC.

At least ten counts were recorded for this clone. The genes are TRBV7-3 and TRBJ2-2; 7 bases fit TRBD2. There are 15 residues in the CDR3. Germline V CDR1 and CDR2: SGHTA, FQGTGA. After removal of 5 bases from V and 5 bases from J, the junction contained 8 bases not matched to a gene. The CDR3 coding sequence is TGTGCCAGCAGCCCCCTCCTAGCGGAAACCGGGGAGCTGTTTTTT. As protein: CASSPLLAETGELFF.

The J gene is TRBJ2-1, the V gene TRBV4-1; TRBD1 matches at 8 bases. This CDR3 has 14 residues. V lost 2 bases to trimming and J lost 8 bases; unmatched junction nucleotides: 5. CDR1 is MGHRA, CDR2 YSYEKL, per germline. CDR3: CASSQTGGRDEQFF. As DNA, the CDR3 is TGCGCCAGCAGCCAAACAGGGGGTAGAGATGAGCAGTTCTTC.

This rearrangement joins TRBV7-3 to TRBJ2-1; possibly TRBD2 for D (7 bases). The CDR3 covers 13 residues. Germline CDR1 and CDR2: SGHTA and FQGTGA. Trimming cost V 1 base and J 10 bases, with 11 bases left between them. In DNA form, the CDR3 reads TGTGCCAGCAGCTTAAGGGAGGGGGGAGAGCAGTTCTTC. Translation: CASSLREGGEQFF.

The chain joins TRBV5-4 to TRBJ2-2; the D gene is possibly TRBD1 (6 bases). Germline V gives CDR1 SGHNT, CDR2 YYREEE (reference sequence). V was shortened by 0 bases and J by 5 bases, with 11 bases between the two germline ends. The CDR3 is 15 residues long. The CDR3 protein is CASSLVQGLTGELFF. CDR3 bases: TGTGCCAGCAGCTTGGTACAGGGCCTAACCGGGGAGCTGTTTTTT. Together with reference TRBV5-4 and TRBJ2-2, the CDR3 gives the full variable domain: ETGVTQSPTHLIKTRGQQVTLRCSSQSGHNTVSWYQQALGQGPQFIFQYYREEENGRGNFPPRFSGLQFPNYSSELNVNALELDDSALYLCASSLVQGLTGELFFGEGSRLTVL.

The table lists this clone with many counts. This chain joins TRBV7-3 and TRBJ2-1; no firm D call. Trimming removed 2 bases at V and 1 base at J, with 9 bases between. CDR3 length: 15 residues. Germline lookup yields CDR1 SGHTA and CDR2 FQGTGA. The CDR3 here is CASSLAHSSYNEQFF. CDR3 in DNA: TGTGCCAGCAGCTTAGCCCATAGTTCCTACAATGAGCAGTTCTTC.

This chain connects TRBV5-1 to TRBJ1-4; unclear D gene. The CDR3 spans 16 residues. V was trimmed by 4 bases and J by 0 bases, leaving 13 bases between them. CDR1 is SGHRS, CDR2 YFSETQ, per germline. In DNA form, the CDR3 reads TGCGCCAGCAGCCCGCAAGCGGCCTCAACTAATGAAAAACTGTTTTTT. Translating it yields CASSPQAASTNEKLFF.